This T cell receptor (beta chain) comes out of a study of T-cell memory formation after mild COVID-19. For the study at large: TCR clustering was largely donor specific. General observations from the study: Contracting clones, day 15 to 85, had balanced CD4/CD8, and later expanders favored CD4+. Chiefly within CM and EM were the contracting CD4+ clones; CD8+ ones were within EMRA.

This clonotype was picked up a small number of times. Its target is unknown. TCRdb redid the calling of the 5' RACE reads with MiXCR, one entry per CDR3 protein. There are hundreds of thousands of distinct CDR3 sequences in the sample; about an eighth occur only once, and 22% lies in the top ten. Germline values: CDR1 SGDLS, CDR2 YYNGEE. The germline V and J ends were trimmed by 1 base and 5 bases, with 9 bases remaining between them. This CDR3 comprises 13 residues. The J gene is TRBJ1-1, the V gene TRBV9; D unresolved. The TCR sequence derives from a man aged 18 to 30 who had mild COVID-19 (a few samples of this study predate the infection). Cell type and time point are not known. The sample taken for sequencing was PBMCs or a T cell subset sorted from them (not recorded which). The CDR3 DNA follows: TGTGCCAGCAGCGTAATCGAGGTTACTGAAGCTTTCTTT. Protein sequence: CASSVIEVTEAFF.